A selection of T cell receptor beta chains follows, all from one sample in a study of blood T cell repertoires in COVID-19. Sequencing used immunoSEQ multiplex PCR; TCRdb keeps in-frame clones, though not all of them. The data show 260,000 or so clones, roughly four fifths seen once. What was sequenced was peripheral blood. All receptors come from a woman aged 70-85 years with acute or convalescent COVID-19. Each CDR3 is given with its conserved first and last residue. The order of the fields is D gene, clone size, V gene, J gene, CDR3 protein, CDR3 DNA. D genes are given only for firm matches. Not every row has a clone size; where given, it reads once, few, many or a size class.

d_gene: TRBD1
abundance: .
v_gene: TRBV10-3
j_gene: TRBJ1-5
CDR3aa: CAISGQGAGQPQHF
CDR3nt: TGTGCCATCAGCGGACAGGGGGCCGGCCAGCCCCAGCATTTT

d_gene: .
abundance: .
v_gene: TRBV2
j_gene: TRBJ1-5
CDR3aa: CASSPIEGQTPLRHF
CDR3nt: TGTGCCAGCAGCCCCATAGAGGGACAAACCCCCCTCCGGCATTTT

d_gene: TRBD1
abundance: .
v_gene: TRBV7-2
j_gene: TRBJ1-2
CDR3aa: CASSLVPRDRGGGYTF
CDR3nt: TGTGCCAGCAGCTTAGTGCCTAGGGACAGGGGGGGTGGCTACACCTTC

d_gene: TRBD1
abundance: .
v_gene: TRBV6-6
j_gene: TRBJ1-1
CDR3aa: CASTETGRPEAFF
CDR3nt: TGTGCCAGCACCGAGACAGGGAGGCCTGAAGCTTTCTTT

d_gene: TRBD1
abundance: .
v_gene: TRBV10-3
j_gene: TRBJ1-1
CDR3aa: CAITGDREGTEAFF
CDR3nt: TGTGCCATCACCGGGGACAGGGAGGGCACTGAAGCTTTCTTT

d_gene: TRBD1
abundance: few
v_gene: TRBV6-2/TRBV6-3
j_gene: TRBJ1-1
CDR3aa: CASSYYRGETEAFF
CDR3nt: TGTGCCAGCAGTTACTACAGGGGGGAGACTGAAGCTTTCTTT

d_gene: TRBD2
abundance: .
v_gene: TRBV10-3
j_gene: TRBJ2-1
CDR3aa: CAISDSGGANNEQFF
CDR3nt: TGTGCCATCAGCGATAGCGGGGGGGCGAACAATGAGCAGTTCTTC

d_gene: .
abundance: many
v_gene: TRBV19
j_gene: TRBJ1-3
CDR3aa: CASSINSGNTIYF
CDR3nt: TGTGCCAGTAGTATCAACTCTGGAAACACCATATATTTT

d_gene: .
abundance: .
v_gene: TRBV4-1
j_gene: TRBJ1-5
CDR3aa: CASSQDATTSNQPQHF
CDR3nt: TGCGCCAGCAGCCAAGATGCGACTACCTCCAATCAGCCCCAGCATTTT

d_gene: .
abundance: .
v_gene: TRBV4-1
j_gene: TRBJ2-2
CDR3aa: CASSQVGVNTGELFF
CDR3nt: TGCGCCAGCAGCCAAGTAGGGGTGAACACCGGGGAGCTGTTTTTT

d_gene: .
abundance: .
v_gene: TRBV6-5
j_gene: TRBJ2-5
CDR3aa: CASSYSEAGTQYF
CDR3nt: TGTGCCAGCAGTTACTCGGAGGCAGGGACCCAGTACTTC

d_gene: TRBD2
abundance: .
v_gene: TRBV2
j_gene: TRBJ2-3
CDR3aa: CASMTGTNTDTQYF
CDR3nt: TGTGCCAGCATGACGGGGACTAACACAGATACGCAGTATTTT

d_gene: .
abundance: .
v_gene: TRBV4-3
j_gene: TRBJ1-2
CDR3aa: CASSQDGRGRFNYGYTF
CDR3nt: TGCGCCAGCAGCCAAGACGGTAGGGGAAGATTCAACTATGGCTACACCTTC

d_gene: .
abundance: .
v_gene: TRBV29-1
j_gene: TRBJ1-2
CDR3aa: CSVAPLGYGYTF
CDR3nt: TGCAGCGTTGCCCCACTAGGGTATGGCTACACCTTC

d_gene: .
abundance: .
v_gene: TRBV28
j_gene: TRBJ2-5
CDR3aa: CASSFFGTGQETQYF
CDR3nt: TGTGCCAGCAGTTTTTTTGGAACAGGACAAGAGACCCAGTACTTC

d_gene: .
abundance: .
v_gene: TRBV6-2/TRBV6-3
j_gene: TRBJ1-2
CDR3aa: CASSPPQGGGYGYTF
CDR3nt: TGTGCCAGCAGCCCTCCCCAGGGAGGAGGATATGGCTACACCTTC

d_gene: TRBD1
abundance: .
v_gene: TRBV7-2
j_gene: TRBJ1-1
CDR3aa: CASSLWTGATTNTEAFF
CDR3nt: TGTGCCAGCAGCTTGTGGACAGGGGCGACCACGAACACTGAAGCTTTCTTT